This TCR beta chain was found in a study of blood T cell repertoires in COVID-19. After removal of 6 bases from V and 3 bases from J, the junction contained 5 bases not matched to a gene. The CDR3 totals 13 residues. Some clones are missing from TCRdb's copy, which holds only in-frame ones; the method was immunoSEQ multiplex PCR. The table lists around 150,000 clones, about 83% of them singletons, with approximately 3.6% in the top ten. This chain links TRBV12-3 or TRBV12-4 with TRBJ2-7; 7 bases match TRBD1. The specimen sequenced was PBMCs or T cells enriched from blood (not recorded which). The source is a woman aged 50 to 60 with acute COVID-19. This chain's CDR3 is CASRARQGYEQYF. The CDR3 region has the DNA TGTGCCAGCAGAGCCCGACAGGGCTACGAGCAGTACTTC.